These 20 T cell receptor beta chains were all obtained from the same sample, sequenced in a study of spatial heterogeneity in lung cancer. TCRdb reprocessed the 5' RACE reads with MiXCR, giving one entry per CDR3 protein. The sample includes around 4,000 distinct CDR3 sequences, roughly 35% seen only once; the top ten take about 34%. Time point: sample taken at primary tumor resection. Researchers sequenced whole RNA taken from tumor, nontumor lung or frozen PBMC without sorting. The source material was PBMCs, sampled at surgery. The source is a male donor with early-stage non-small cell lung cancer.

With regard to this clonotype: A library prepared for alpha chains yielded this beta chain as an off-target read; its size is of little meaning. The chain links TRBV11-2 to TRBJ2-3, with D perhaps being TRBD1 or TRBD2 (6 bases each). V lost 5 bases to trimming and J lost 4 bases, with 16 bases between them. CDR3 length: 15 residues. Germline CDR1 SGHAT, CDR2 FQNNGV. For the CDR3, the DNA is TGTGCCAGCAGCCCGGGCCCCCGGGGGCCAGATACGCAGTATTTT. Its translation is CASSPGPRGPDTQYF. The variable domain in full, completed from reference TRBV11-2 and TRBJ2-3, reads EAGVAQSPRYKIIEKRQSVAFWCNPISGHATLYWYQQILGQGPKLLIQFQNNGVVDDSQLPKDRFSAERLKGVDSTLKIQPAKLEDSAVYLCASSPGPRGPDTQYFGPGTRLTVL.

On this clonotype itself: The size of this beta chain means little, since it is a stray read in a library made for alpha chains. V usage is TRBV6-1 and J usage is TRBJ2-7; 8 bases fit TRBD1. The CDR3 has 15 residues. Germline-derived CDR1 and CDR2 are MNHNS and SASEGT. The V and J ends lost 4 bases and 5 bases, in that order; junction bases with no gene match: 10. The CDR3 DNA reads TGTGCCAGCAGTGGAGAGGACAGGGCGGTGCACGAGCAGTACTTC. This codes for CASSGEDRAVHEQYF.

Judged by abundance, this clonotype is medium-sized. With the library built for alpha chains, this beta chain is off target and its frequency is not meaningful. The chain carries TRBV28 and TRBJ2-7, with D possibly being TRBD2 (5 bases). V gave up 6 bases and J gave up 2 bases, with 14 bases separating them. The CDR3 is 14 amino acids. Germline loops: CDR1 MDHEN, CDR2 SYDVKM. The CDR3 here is CASSRRSGAYEQYF. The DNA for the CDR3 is TGTGCCAGCAGCCGGAGGAGTGGCGCCTACGAGCAGTACTTC.

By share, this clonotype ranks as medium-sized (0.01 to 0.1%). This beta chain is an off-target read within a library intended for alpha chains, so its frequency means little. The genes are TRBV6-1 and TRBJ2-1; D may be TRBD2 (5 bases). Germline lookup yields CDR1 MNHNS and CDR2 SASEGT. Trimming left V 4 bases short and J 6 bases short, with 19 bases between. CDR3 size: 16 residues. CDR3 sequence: CASSVEAASLGNEQFF. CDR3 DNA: TGTGCCAGCAGTGTGGAAGCGGCGTCTCTGGGCAATGAGCAGTTCTTC.

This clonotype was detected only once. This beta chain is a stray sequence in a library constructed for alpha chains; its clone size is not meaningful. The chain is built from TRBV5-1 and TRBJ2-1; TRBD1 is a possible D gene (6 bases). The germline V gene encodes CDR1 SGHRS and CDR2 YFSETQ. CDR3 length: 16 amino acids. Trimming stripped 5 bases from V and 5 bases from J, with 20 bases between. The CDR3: CASSSTTGQNNNEQFF. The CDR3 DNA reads TGCGCCAGCAGTTCTACAACGGGACAAAACAACAATGAGCAGTTCTTC. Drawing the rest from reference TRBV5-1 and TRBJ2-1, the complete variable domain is KAGVTQTPRYLIKTRGQQVTLSCSPISGHRSVSWYQQTPGQGLQFLFEYFSETQRNKGNFPGRFSGRQFSNSRSEMNVSTLELGDSALYLCASSSTTGQNNNEQFFGPGTRLTVL.

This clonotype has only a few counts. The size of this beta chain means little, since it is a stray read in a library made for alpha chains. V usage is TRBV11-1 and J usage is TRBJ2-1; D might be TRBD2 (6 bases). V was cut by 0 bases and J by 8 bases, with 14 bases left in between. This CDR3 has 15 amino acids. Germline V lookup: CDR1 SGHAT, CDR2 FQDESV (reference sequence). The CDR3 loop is CASSLAGGLAYEQFF. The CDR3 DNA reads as TGTGCCAGCAGCTTAGCGGGAGGATTGGCTTATGAGCAGTTCTTC. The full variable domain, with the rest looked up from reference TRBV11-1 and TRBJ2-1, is EAEVAQSPRYKITEKSQAVAFWCDPISGHATLYWYRQILGQGPELLVQFQDESVVDDSQLPKDRFSAERLKGVDSTLKIQPAELGDSAMYLCASSLAGGLAYEQFFGPGTRLTVL.

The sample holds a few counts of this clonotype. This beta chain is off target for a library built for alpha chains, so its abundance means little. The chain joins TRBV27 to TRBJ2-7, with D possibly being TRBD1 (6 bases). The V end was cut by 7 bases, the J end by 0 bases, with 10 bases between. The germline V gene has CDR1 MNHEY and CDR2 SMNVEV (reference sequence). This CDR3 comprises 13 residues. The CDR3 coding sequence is TGTGCCAGCATGCAGGGGAGCTCCTACGAGCAGTACTTC. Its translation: CASMQGSSYEQYF.

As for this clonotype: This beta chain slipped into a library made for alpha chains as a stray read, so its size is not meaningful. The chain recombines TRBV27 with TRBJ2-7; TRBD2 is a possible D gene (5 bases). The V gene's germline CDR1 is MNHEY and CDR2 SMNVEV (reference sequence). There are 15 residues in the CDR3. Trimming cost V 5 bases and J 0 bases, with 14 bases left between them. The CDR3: CASSPLLGVSYEQYF. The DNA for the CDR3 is TGTGCCAGCAGTCCCCTTCTCGGGGTCTCCTACGAGCAGTACTTC.

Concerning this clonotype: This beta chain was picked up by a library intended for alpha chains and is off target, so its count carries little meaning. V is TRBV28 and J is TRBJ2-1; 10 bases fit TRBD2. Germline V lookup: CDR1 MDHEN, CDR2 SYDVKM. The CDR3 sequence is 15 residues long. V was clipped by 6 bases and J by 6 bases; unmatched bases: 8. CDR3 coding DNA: TGTGCCAGCAGCGTAACTAGCGGGGCCGCCAATGAGCAGTTCTTC. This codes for CASSVTSGAANEQFF.

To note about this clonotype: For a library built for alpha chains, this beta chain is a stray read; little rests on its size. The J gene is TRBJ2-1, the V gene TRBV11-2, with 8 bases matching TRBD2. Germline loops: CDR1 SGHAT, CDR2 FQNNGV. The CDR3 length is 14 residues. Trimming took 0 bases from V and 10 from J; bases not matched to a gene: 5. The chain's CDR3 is CASSLDRTSGEQFF. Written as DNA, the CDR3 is TGTGCCAGCAGCTTAGATCGAACTAGCGGAGAGCAGTTCTTC.

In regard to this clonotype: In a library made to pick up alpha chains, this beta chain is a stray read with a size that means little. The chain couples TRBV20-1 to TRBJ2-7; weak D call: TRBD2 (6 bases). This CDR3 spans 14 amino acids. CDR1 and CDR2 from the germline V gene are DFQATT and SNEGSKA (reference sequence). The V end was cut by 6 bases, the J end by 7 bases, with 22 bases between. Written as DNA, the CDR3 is TGCAGTGCCAACCCGGGGCGGGACCCTGCAGAGCAGTACTTC. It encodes CSANPGRDPAEQYF.

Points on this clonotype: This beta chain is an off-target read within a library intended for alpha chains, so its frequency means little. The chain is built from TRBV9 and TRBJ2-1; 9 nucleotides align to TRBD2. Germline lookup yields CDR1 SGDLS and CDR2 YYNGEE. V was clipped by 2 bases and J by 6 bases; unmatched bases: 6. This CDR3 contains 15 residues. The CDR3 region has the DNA TGTGCCAGCAGCGTTAGCGGGAGAACCCGCAATGAGCAGTTCTTC. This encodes CASSVSGRTRNEQFF. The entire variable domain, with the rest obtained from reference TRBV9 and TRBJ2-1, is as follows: DSGVTQTPKHLITATGQRVTLRCSPRSGDLSVYWYQQSLDQGLQFLIQYYNGEERAKGNILERFSAQQFPDLHSELNLSSLELGDSALYFCASSVSGRTRNEQFFGPGTRLTVL.

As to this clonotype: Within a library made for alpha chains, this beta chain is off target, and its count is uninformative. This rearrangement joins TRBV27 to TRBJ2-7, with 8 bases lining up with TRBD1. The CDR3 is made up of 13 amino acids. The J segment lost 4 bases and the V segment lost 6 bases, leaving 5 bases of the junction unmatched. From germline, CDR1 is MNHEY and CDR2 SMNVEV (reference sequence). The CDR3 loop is CASRGQGRYEQYF. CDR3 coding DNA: TGTGCCAGCAGAGGACAGGGTCGGTACGAGCAGTACTTC.

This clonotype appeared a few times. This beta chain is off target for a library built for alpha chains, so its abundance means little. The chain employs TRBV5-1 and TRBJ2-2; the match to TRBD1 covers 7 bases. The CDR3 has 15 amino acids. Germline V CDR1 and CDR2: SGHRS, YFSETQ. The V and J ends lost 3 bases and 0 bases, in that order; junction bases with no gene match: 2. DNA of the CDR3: TGCGCCAGCAGCTATGACAGGGCGAACACCGGGGAGCTGTTTTTT. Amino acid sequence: CASSYDRANTGELFF. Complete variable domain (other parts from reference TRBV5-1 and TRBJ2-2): KAGVTQTPRYLIKTRGQQVTLSCSPISGHRSVSWYQQTPGQGLQFLFEYFSETQRNKGNFPGRFSGRQFSNSRSEMNVSTLELGDSALYLCASSYDRANTGELFFGEGSRLTVL.

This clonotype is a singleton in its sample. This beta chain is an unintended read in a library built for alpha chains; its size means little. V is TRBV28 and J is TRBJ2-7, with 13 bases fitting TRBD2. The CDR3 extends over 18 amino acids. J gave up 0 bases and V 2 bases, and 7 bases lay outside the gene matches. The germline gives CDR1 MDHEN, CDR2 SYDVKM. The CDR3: CASSLQPGLAGFSYEQYF. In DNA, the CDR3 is TGTGCCAGCAGTTTACAACCGGGACTAGCGGGGTTCTCCTACGAGCAGTACTTC.

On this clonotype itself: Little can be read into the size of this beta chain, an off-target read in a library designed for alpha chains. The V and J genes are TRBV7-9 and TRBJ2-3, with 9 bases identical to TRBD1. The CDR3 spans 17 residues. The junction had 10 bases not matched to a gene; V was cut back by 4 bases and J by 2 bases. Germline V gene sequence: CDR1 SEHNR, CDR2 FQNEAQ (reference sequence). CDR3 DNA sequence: TGTGCCAGCAGCTCCGCCGACAGGGGGTTAAACACAGATACGCAGTATTTT. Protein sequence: CASSSADRGLNTDTQYF.

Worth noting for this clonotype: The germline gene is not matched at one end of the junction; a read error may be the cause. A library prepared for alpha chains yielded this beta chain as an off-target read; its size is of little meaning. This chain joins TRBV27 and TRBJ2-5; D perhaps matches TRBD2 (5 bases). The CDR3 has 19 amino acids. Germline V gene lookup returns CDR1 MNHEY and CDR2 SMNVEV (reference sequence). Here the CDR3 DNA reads TGCACCAGCATAGGTCCTTGTGGAATGCCCGGGATGCCAAAAGAGACCCAGTACTTC. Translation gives CTSIGPCGMPGMPKETQYF.

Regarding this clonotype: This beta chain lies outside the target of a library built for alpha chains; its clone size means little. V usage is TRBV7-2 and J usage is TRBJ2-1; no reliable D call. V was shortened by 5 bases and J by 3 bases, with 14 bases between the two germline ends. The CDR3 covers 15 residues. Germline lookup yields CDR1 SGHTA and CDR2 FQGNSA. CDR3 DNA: TGTGCCAGCAGCCCACCGCTCCTAAGCTACAATGAGCAGTTCTTC. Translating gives CASSPPLLSYNEQFF.

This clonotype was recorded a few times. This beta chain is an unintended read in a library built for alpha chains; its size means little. CDR3 in DNA: TGTGCCAGCAGCACAGATACGCAGTATTTT. Encoded protein: CASSTDTQYF. V and J are TRBV12-3 or TRBV12-4 and TRBJ2-3; D gene ambiguous. V was pared by 6 bases and J by 2 bases, with 0 bases between. This CDR3 comprises 10 residues.

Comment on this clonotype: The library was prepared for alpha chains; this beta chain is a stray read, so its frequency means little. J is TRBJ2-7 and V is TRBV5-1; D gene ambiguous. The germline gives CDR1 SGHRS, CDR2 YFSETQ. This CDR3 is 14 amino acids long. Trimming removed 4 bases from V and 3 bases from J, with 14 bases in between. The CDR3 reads CASSRRWGDYEQYF. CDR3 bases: TGCGCCAGCAGCCGCAGATGGGGTGACTACGAGCAGTACTTC.